Following are 13 T cell receptor beta chains from one sample sequenced in a study of T cell responses to AZD1222 COVID-19 vaccine. Assay used: immunoSEQ multiplex PCR; TCRdb lists only in-frame clones, some missing. The sample lists 150,000 to 200,000 clones, more than 80% seen once, with under 7.5% in the top ten. The specimen comprised peripheral blood, sampled on day 0 of AZD1222 vaccination. The receptors were sampled from an adult in good health.

The rearrangement links TRBV24-1 to TRBJ1-4; 7 bases line up with TRBD1. The CDR3 is 15 residues long. V shed 3 bases and J 4 bases; nucleotides not matched to a gene: 4. CDR1 KGHDR and CDR2 SFDVKD come from the germline V gene. In DNA form, the CDR3 reads TGTGCCACCAGTGATCCCCGACAGGGTAATGAAAAACTGTTTTTT. This sequence encodes CATSDPRQGNEKLFF.

The V call is TRBV5-1, the J call TRBJ1-4, with D tentatively TRBD1 (5 bases). Germline loops: CDR1 SGHRS, CDR2 YFSETQ. The CDR3 runs to 14 residues. With 4 bases removed from V and 4 bases from J, the gap between germline ends came to 11 bases. Here the CDR3 DNA reads TGCGCCAGCAGCCTGGGACGGATTAATGAAAAACTGTTTTTT. As protein: CASSLGRINEKLFF.

The gene calls are TRBV3-1 (or the pseudogene TRBV3-2) and TRBJ2-1; 8 nucleotides align to TRBD2. This CDR3 spans 16 amino acids. V shed 6 bases and J 7 bases; nucleotides not matched to a gene: 14. Germline lookup yields CDR1 LGHDT and CDR2 YNNKEL (reference sequence). CDR3 bases: TGTGCCAGCAGTCGAGAGCAGTTAGCGGGGTATAATGAGCAGTTCTTC. Translating it yields CASSREQLAGYNEQFF.

The genes are TRBV19 and TRBJ1-2, with TRBD1 identical over 8 bases. CDR1 is LNHDA, CDR2 SQIVND, per germline (reference sequence). The CDR3 is 15 amino acids. V gave up 9 bases and J gave up 3 bases; unmatched junction bases: 12. The CDR3 DNA sequence: TGTGCCAGCACGCATGGGGCAGGGGGCGACTATGGCTACACCTTC. Translation gives CASTHGAGGDYGYTF.

The genes are TRBV3-1 (or the pseudogene TRBV3-2) and TRBJ1-6; 8 nucleotides line up with TRBD1. Germline V lookup: CDR1 LGHDT, CDR2 YNNKEL (reference sequence). CDR3 size: 14 residues. V lost 3 bases and J lost 7; bases outside the gene matches: 2. The CDR3 is CASSQTGVNSPLHF. DNA of the CDR3: TGTGCCAGCAGCCAGACAGGGGTCAATTCACCCCTCCACTTT.

The J gene is TRBJ2-7, the V gene TRBV4-1, with TRBD1 matching over 10 bases. With V trimmed by 5 bases and J by 6 bases, 10 bases remained unmatched. This CDR3 region has 15 residues. Germline CDR1 MGHRA, CDR2 YSYEKL. The CDR3 spells CASSRAGTGALEQYF. CDR3 nucleotide sequence: TGCGCCAGCAGCAGGGCCGGGACAGGGGCTCTCGAGCAGTACTTC.

J is TRBJ2-7 and V is TRBV11-3; no firm D call. Germline CDR1 and CDR2: SGHNT and YENEEA. V was shortened by 0 bases and J by 6 bases, with 18 bases between the two germline ends. The CDR3 is made up of 16 amino acids. The CDR3 protein is CASSLDAPGRRVEQYF. In DNA form, the CDR3 reads TGTGCCAGCAGCTTAGATGCCCCGGGCAGGAGAGTCGAGCAGTACTTC.

The chain joins TRBV19 to TRBJ1-2; no definite D call. CDR3 length equals 14 residues. CDR1 and CDR2 from the germline V gene are LNHDA and SQIVND (reference sequence). Trimming removed 4 bases at V and 11 bases at J, with 20 bases between. CDR3 sequence: CASSTRSPTTTYTF. CDR3 DNA sequence: TGTGCCAGTAGTACGAGGTCCCCTACCACAACTTACACCTTC.

The J gene is TRBJ1-2, the V gene TRBV7-2; D gene unclear. The CDR3 contains 15 residues. Germline V gene sequence: CDR1 SGHTA, CDR2 FQGNSA. V was trimmed by 1 base and J by 3 bases, leaving 12 bases between them. The CDR3 DNA sequence: TGTGCCAGCAGCTTAGAGCTGGGTACGCACTATGGCTACACCTTC. Translating gives CASSLELGTHYGYTF.

This rearrangement joins TRBV5-4 to TRBJ2-7; the D is unclear. CDR1 is SGHNT, CDR2 YYREEE, per germline (reference sequence). This CDR3 contains 15 residues. Trimming cost V 0 bases and J 2 bases, with 12 bases left between them. The CDR3 coding sequence is TGTGCCAGCAGCTTGGCGGGCAGTTCCACCTACGAGCAGTACTTC. It specifies CASSLAGSSTYEQYF.

The table lists this clone with a count of one. This chain joins TRBV19 and TRBJ2-1; 13 bases are a match to TRBD2. CDR3 length: 15 amino acids. Germline loops: CDR1 LNHDA, CDR2 SQIVND (reference sequence). With 4 bases clipped from V and 10 bases from J, the junction kept 7 bases outside the gene matches. Written as DNA, the CDR3 is TGTGCCAGTAGTAGTTACGGACTAGCGGGAGTCGAGCAGTTCTTC. Protein sequence: CASSSYGLAGVEQFF.

This clone appeared a few times. The CDR3 protein is CASSESGGANYGYTF. CDR3 nucleotides: TGTGCCAGCAGTGAATCAGGGGGGGCTAACTATGGCTACACCTTC. V usage is TRBV25-1 and J usage is TRBJ1-2; TRBD1 aligns across 7 bases. The CDR3 is 15 amino acids. V shed 1 base and J 0 bases; nucleotides not matched to a gene: 2. Germline V lookup: CDR1 MGHDK, CDR2 SYGVNS.

V gene TRBV6-6 combines with J gene TRBJ2-1; D might be TRBD2 (6 bases). Trimming pared 2 bases from V and 2 bases from J, leaving 13 bases between. There are 16 residues in the CDR3. The germline gives CDR1 MNHNY, CDR2 SVGAGI (reference sequence). The DNA of the CDR3 is TGTGCCAGCAGTTACCTAGCGTCAGTACCCTACAATGAGCAGTTCTTC. This codes for CASSYLASVPYNEQFF.